This entry describes one T cell receptor (beta chain). After removal of 6 bases from V and 8 bases from J, the junction contained 4 bases not matched to a gene. The CDR3 loop spans 11 amino acids. Germline V gene data show CDR1 as SGHDT and CDR2 as YYEEEE. These data are taken from a study of blood T cell repertoires in COVID-19. Study overall: The origin of the acute and convalescent COVID-19 samples was the United States, Italy and Spain. From T cells, B-cell-depleted T cells, or PBMCs came the material, which was cDNA or gDNA.

Assignments of participants to cohorts depended upon their own reported clinical history. As originally analysed: Amplified reference gene primers provided the basis for estimating nucleated cell counts. Measured with immunoSEQ multiplex PCR; TCRdb has only the in-frame clones, and not every one. The V and J calls and the clone size are those of that table, but D and trimming were determined from the DNA. The sample consists of 150,000 or so clones, around 80% of them appearing once. This rearrangement joins TRBV5-6 to TRBJ2-5, with 7 bases aligning to TRBD1. This TCR came from a man aged 35 to 55 who had recovered from COVID-19. Material for sequencing was PBMCs or T cells enriched from blood (not recorded which). This CDR3 reads CASTQGDTQYF. Written as DNA, the CDR3 is TGTGCCAGCACCCAGGGGGATACCCAGTACTTC. The whole variable domain, filled in from reference TRBV5-6 and TRBJ2-5, reads DAGVTQSPTHLIKTRGQQVTLRCSPKSGHDTVSWYQQALGQGPQFIFQYYEEEERQRGNFPDRFSGHQFPNYSSELNVNALLLGDSALYLCASTQGDTQYFGPGTRLLVL.